Below are 5 T cell receptor beta chains sequenced from a single sample in a study of T cells after yellow fever vaccination. TCRdb independently ran MiXCR on the 5' RACE reads; one entry per CDR3 protein. The table records about 260,000 distinct CDR3 sequences, over 10% of them present only once. The specimen comprised CD4+ T cells sorted from PBMCs, sampled 45 days after the yellow fever booster vaccination. The receptors here all came from a man aged 30 to 39 who received the YFV17D yellow fever vaccine.

Concerning this clonotype: A read error is possible here, since a much larger clone lies one base away. This chain joins TRBV29-1 and TRBJ2-1, with D maybe TRBD2 (6 bases). Germline V gives CDR1 SQVTM, CDR2 ANQGSEA. The V gene lost 6 bases and the J gene lost 7 bases, with 25 bases spanning the gap. CDR3 length equals 16 residues. CDR3 loop: CSVRTGSVAVRNEQFF. In DNA form, the CDR3 reads TGCAGCGTCCGGACCGGGTCAGTAGCGGTGAGGAATGAGCAGTTCTTC.

The sample holds many counts of this clonotype. V gene TRBV7-2 combines with J gene TRBJ2-3, with a weak D call TRBD2 (6 bases). The CDR3 runs 14 residues. Trimming took off 7 bases at V and 8 bases at J, with 19 bases between the two ends. Per the germline V gene, CDR1 is SGHTA and CDR2 is FQGNSA. The CDR3 DNA sequence: TGTGCCAGCACCCCAGAGGCCCTAGCGCGTACGCAGTATTTT. Translation gives CASTPEALARTQYF.

The chain uses TRBV4-3 and TRBJ1-2; D is uncertain. Germline V gives CDR1 LGHNA, CDR2 YSLEER. V lost 1 base to trimming and J lost 8 bases, with 14 bases between them. The CDR3 is made up of 14 amino acids. The CDR3 spells CASSQVDRERGYTF. CDR3 in DNA: TGCGCCAGCAGCCAAGTCGATCGAGAGCGCGGCTACACCTTC.

The chain has TRBV29-1 and TRBJ2-7; either TRBD1 or TRBD2 may supply D (5 bases each). In germline, CDR1 is SQVTM, CDR2 ANQGSEA. This CDR3 is built from 14 residues. Between the trimmed V and J ends, which lost 6 bases and 2 bases, there was a span of 17 bases. This CDR3 reads CSVPTGTAPYEQYF. The CDR3 DNA follows: TGCAGCGTACCAACCGGGACCGCACCCTACGAGCAGTACTTC.

The rearrangement links TRBV27 to TRBJ2-1, with 12 bases identical to TRBD2. The CDR3 length is 14 residues. The V segment lost 5 bases and the J segment 9 bases; nucleotides outside the gene matches: 5. Germline-derived CDR1 and CDR2 are MNHEY and SMNVEV (reference sequence). CDR3: CASSPTSGRGEQFF. The CDR3 bases are TGTGCCAGCAGTCCGACTAGCGGGAGAGGTGAGCAGTTCTTC.